These T cell receptor beta chains were read from a single sample in a study of monozygotic twins with inflammatory bowel disease. For each CDR3 protein, TCRdb gives one entry from its re-call of the 5' RACE reads, without DNA. The listing contains approximately 330,000 distinct CDR3 sequences. Material for sequencing was blood. These receptors came from a human donor with ulcerative colitis or Crohn's disease, or a healthy co-twin of an affected twin (not recorded which). Both conserved end residues are part of each CDR3.

CASSLAGENTEAFF	TRBV5-1	TRBJ1-1
CASSLRGTGELFF	TRBV12-3/TRBV12-4	TRBJ2-2
CATSVSAGKGYNEQFF	TRBV24-1	TRBJ2-1
CASSPPVTGQPQHF	TRBV4-1	TRBJ1-5
CASSHPDRTLETQYF	TRBV4-1	TRBJ2-5
CASSLSSKGSNTEAFF	TRBV28	TRBJ1-1
CASSFTGQGNQPQHF	TRBV7-9	TRBJ1-5
CSAGFVAGVRETQYF	TRBV20-1	TRBJ2-5
CATSDRLKGGNEQFF	TRBV24-1	TRBJ2-1
CSARLAGVADTQYF	TRBV20-1	TRBJ2-3
CASSLEEDGLRDTEAFF	TRBV5-1	TRBJ1-1
CASSSAGAGNTIYF	TRBV7-9	TRBJ1-3
CASSLSLRHGDGYTF	TRBV5-1	TRBJ1-2
CASSQGATNTEAFF	TRBV5-1	TRBJ1-1
CASSLMTSGGYNEQFF	TRBV12-3/TRBV12-4	TRBJ2-1
CASSPTEASYEQYF	TRBV18	TRBJ2-7
CASSLPGTGVNNEQFF	TRBV7-2	TRBJ2-1
CASSVVLAKNIQYF	TRBV11-2	TRBJ2-4
CASSRDGTPEAFF	TRBV5-6	TRBJ1-1
CATHSDSLIRYNEQFF	TRBV15	TRBJ2-1
CSVRTSTGELFF	TRBV29-1	TRBJ2-2
CASSLAEIREIAGIKETQYF	TRBV5-6	TRBJ2-5
CASSIGDNQPQHF	TRBV19	TRBJ1-5
CATGGSGSSSYNEQFF	TRBV19	TRBJ2-1
CASSHTSGGDTQYF	TRBV3-1	TRBJ2-3
CASSFLKGQGLSVYTF	TRBV7-2	TRBJ1-2
CASSLARLSYEQYF	TRBV5-1	TRBJ2-7
CASSLGGGRVNTEAFF	TRBV5-1	TRBJ1-1
CSVEEDGGLGFF	TRBV29-1	TRBJ2-1
CASLAGKNTGELFF	TRBV5-1	TRBJ2-2
CSVEDPRGTGGYEQYF	TRBV29-1	TRBJ2-7
CASSPSSGNQETQYF	TRBV7-2	TRBJ2-5
CASSLGPGETGELFF	TRBV7-8	TRBJ2-2
CASSLGRQNTGELFF	TRBV7-2	TRBJ2-2
CASSLDRQPTEASF	TRBV5-1	TRBJ1-1
CASKTDRHQETQYF	TRBV12-3/TRBV12-4	TRBJ2-5
CASTLRGGNEQFF	TRBV25-1	TRBJ2-1
CASSERGRETQYF	TRBV10-2	TRBJ2-5
CASSSGGIGSEEQYF	TRBV28	TRBJ2-7
CASSESSYEQYF	TRBV2	TRBJ2-7
CASSLSQGNEQFF	TRBV11-2	TRBJ2-1
CTSYTISPGQEETQYF	TRBV1	TRBJ2-5
CASRPRTSGRLANNEQFF	TRBV12-2	TRBJ2-1
CSAGGGHYGYTF	TRBV29-1	TRBJ1-2
CASKGQGAYNEQFF	TRBV27	TRBJ2-1
CASRGSAIQETQYF	TRBV2	TRBJ2-5
CASSLDGSGANVLTF	TRBV5-1	TRBJ2-6
CASRRQGSGANVLTF	TRBV6-2/TRBV6-3	TRBJ2-6
CASVAFWSSYNEQFF	TRBV12-5	TRBJ2-1
CASSFYQGAGYGYTF	TRBV12-3/TRBV12-4	TRBJ1-2
CSAREPRSSYNEQFF	TRBV20-1	TRBJ2-1
CASKLTSGDSYEQYF	TRBV6-5	TRBJ2-7
CASSDSGGEQYF	TRBV18	TRBJ2-7